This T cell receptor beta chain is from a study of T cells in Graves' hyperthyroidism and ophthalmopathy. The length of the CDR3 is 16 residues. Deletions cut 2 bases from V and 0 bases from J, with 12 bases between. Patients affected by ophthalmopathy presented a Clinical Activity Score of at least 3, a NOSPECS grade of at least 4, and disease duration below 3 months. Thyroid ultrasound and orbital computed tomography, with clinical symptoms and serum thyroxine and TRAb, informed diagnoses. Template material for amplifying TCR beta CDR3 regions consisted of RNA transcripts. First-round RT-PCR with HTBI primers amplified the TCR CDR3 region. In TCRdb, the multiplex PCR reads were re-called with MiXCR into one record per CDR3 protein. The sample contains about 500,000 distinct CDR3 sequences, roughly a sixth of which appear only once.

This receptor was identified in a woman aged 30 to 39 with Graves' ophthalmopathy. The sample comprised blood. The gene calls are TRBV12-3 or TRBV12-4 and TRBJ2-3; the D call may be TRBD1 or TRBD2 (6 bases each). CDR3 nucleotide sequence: TGTGCCAGCAGTTTAAGGGGGGCATCTAGCACAGATACGCAGTATTTT. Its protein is CASSLRGASSTDTQYF.